The T cell receptor (beta chain) described here comes from a study of blood T cell repertoires in COVID-19. In the study overall: Researchers got acute and convalescent COVID-19 samples from the United States, Italy and Spain.

This table comes from immunoSEQ multiplex PCR, and its TCRdb copy is limited to in-frame clones, with some not included. The table lists about 140,000 clones, about 82% of them singletons, with about 6.1% in the top ten. The CDR3 is made up of 15 amino acids. Trimming stripped 2 bases from V and 4 bases from J, with 14 bases between. The germline V gene has CDR1 MNHEY and CDR2 SVGAGI. Sequenced: PBMCs or T cells enriched from blood (not recorded which). The rearrangement links TRBV6-5 to TRBJ1-1, with a tentative D call TRBD1 (6 bases). This receptor was taken from a woman aged 40 to 55 who had recovered from COVID-19. The CDR3 region is CASSYDPGVATEAFF. The CDR3 DNA is TGTGCCAGCAGTTACGATCCAGGGGTAGCCACTGAAGCTTTCTTT.